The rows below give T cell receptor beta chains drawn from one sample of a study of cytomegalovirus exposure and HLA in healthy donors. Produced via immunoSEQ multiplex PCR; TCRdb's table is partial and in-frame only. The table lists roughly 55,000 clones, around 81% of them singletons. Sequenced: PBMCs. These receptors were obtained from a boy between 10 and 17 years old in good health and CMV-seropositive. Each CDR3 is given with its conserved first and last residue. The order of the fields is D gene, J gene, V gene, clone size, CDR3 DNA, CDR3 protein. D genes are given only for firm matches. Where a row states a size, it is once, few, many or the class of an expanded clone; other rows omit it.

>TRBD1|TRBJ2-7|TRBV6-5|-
TGTGCCAGTAGCCCTGTTGGGACAGGGGAGTACGAGCAGTACTTC
CASSPVGTGEYEQYF
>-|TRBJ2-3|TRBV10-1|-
TGCGCCAGCAGTGAGTTTACGGGGGAGCCAAAGCCAGATACGCAGTATTTT
CASSEFTGEPKPDTQYF
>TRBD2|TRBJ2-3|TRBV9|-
TGTGCCAGCGCTCCCGGGGGGGGTACGCAGTATTTT
CASAPGGGTQYF
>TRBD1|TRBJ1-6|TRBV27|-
TGTGCCAGCAGTGCAGACGCCGGGACAGGGGAAGGTTATTGGAATTCACCCCTCCACTTT
CASSADAGTGEGYWNSPLHF
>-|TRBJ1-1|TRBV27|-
TGTGCCAGCAGTTCGCGTCTCGGGGTGATTAGCGGGACTGAAGCTTTCTTT
CASSSRLGVISGTEAFF
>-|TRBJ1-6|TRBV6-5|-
TGTGCCAGTAAATACTCCTATAATTCACCCCTCCACTTT
CASKYSYNSPLHF
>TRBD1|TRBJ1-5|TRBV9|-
TGTGCCAGCAGCCAAGGGACAGAGTATAGCAATCAGCCCCAGCATTTT
CASSQGTEYSNQPQHF
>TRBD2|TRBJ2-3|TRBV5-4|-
TGTGCCAGCAGCAAAGCGGGGGGGGGCACAGATACGCAGTATTTT
CASSKAGGGTDTQYF
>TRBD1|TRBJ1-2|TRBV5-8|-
TGTGCCAGCAGCTTGGATGACAGGGCGTCCCCCTATGGCTACACCTTC
CASSLDDRASPYGYTF
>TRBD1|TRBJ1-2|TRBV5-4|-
TGTGCCAGCAGCTTGCAGGGGGCCGGAGCGGGCGGCTACACCTTC
CASSLQGAGAGGYTF
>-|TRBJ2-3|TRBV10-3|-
TGTGCCATCAGTGAGTCTGGAGGCAGCACAGATACGCAGTATTTT
CAISESGGSTDTQYF
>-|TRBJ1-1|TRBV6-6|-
TGTGCCAGCAGTCCCGGGGGGGGGAGAACTGAAGCTTTCTTT
CASSPGGGRTEAFF
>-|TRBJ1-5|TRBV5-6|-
TGTGCCAGCAGCTTGCCCGGGCAGCCCCAGCATTTT
CASSLPGQPQHF
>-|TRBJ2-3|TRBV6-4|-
TGTGCCAGCAGTGACCATCGCGGAACCCTCCACACAGATACGCAGTATTTT
CASSDHRGTLHTDTQYF
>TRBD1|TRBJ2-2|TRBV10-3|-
TGTGCCATGGCGACAGGGATGGGGGAGCTGTTTTTT
CAMATGMGELFF
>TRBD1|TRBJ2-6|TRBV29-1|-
TGCAGCGTTATGACAGGGGCCGGGGCCAACGTCCTGACTTTC
CSVMTGAGANVLTF
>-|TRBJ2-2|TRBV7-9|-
TGTGCCAGCAGGCGTACAGGTGACACCGGGGAGCTGTTTTTT
CASRRTGDTGELFF
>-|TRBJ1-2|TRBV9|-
TGTGCCAGCAGCGTGGACAGTGACTATGGCTACACCTTC
CASSVDSDYGYTF
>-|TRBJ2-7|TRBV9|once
TGTGCCAGCAGCGTAGTGACTCAAGGGGCCGAGCAGTACTTC
CASSVVTQGAEQYF
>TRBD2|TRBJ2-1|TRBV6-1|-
TGTGCCAGCAGTCGGAGCGGGGGCTTCTACAATGAGCAGTTCTTC
CASSRSGGFYNEQFF
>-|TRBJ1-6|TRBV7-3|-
TGTGCCAGCGCAGCAGGTTCTAATTCACCCCTCCACTTT
CASAAGSNSPLHF
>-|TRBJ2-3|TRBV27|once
TGTGCCAGCAGTTTGACTAGTCGAAGCACAGATACGCAGTATTTT
CASSLTSRSTDTQYF
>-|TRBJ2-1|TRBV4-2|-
TGTGCCAGCAGCCAAGATCGGCGGGTGTCCTACAATGAGCAGTTCTTC
CASSQDRRVSYNEQFF
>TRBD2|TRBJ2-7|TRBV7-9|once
TGTGCCAGCAGCTTGGGGGGAGGGCTGGAGCAGTACTTC
CASSLGGGLEQYF
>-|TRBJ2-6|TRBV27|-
TGTGCCAGCAGTCCATATTTACAGGGATTTCTGTCTGGGGCCAACGTCCTGACTTTC
CASSPYLQGFLSGANVLTF
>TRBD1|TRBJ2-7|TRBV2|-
TGTGCCAGCACCCGGCAACGGCGGACAGGGGGCTCTTACGATACCTACGAGCAGTACTTC
CASTRQRRTGGSYDTYEQYF
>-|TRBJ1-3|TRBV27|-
TGTGCCAGCAGTAGTGGATCAGGGTGGGGAAACACCATATATTTT
CASSSGSGWGNTIYF
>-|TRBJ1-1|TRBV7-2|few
TGTGCTTGCAGGGACACTGGCATGAACACTGAAGCTTTCTTT
CACRDTGMNTEAFF
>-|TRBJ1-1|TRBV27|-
TGTGCCAGCAGTTTAAAAGCAGCTTTCTTT
CASSLKAAFF
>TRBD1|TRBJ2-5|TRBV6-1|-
TGTGCCAGCTGGGACAGAAGATTCCAAGAGACCCAGTACTTC
CASWDRRFQETQYF
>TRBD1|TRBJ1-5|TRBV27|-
TGTGCCAGCAGGGGACAGCTCAATCAGCCCCAGCATTTT
CASRGQLNQPQHF
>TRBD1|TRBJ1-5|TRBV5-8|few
TGTGCCAGCAGCTTGGCACAGGGGGCAGGACAGCCCCAGCATTTT
CASSLAQGAGQPQHF
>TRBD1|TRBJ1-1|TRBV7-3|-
TGTGCCAGCAGCTTAGGAGGACAGGCAGGGAGTGAAGCTTTCTTT
CASSLGGQAGSEAFF
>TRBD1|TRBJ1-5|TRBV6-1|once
TGTGCCAGCAGTGAAGGGGGACAGGGATGGGATCAGCCCCAGCATTTT
CASSEGGQGWDQPQHF
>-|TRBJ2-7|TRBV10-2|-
TGCGCCAGCGGTCAGGGGTTACGATACGAGCAGTACTTC
CASGQGLRYEQYF
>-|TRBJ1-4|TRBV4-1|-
TGCGCCAGCAGCCAAGCGGGTTTATCAAATGAAAAACTGTTTTTT
CASSQAGLSNEKLFF
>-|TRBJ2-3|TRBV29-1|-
TGCAGCGTTGCGGAACAAAATCAGCGGGCAGATACGCAGTATTTT
CSVAEQNQRADTQYF
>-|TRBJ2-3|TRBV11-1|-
TGTGCCAGCAGCCTCCAGACAGATACGCAGTATTTT
CASSLQTDTQYF
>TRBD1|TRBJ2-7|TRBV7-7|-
TGTGCTAGCAGCTTAGGACAGGGCGACACCTACGAGCAGTACTTC
CASSLGQGDTYEQYF
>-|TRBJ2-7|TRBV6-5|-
TGTGCCAGCAGCCCACCGGAGGCCCCCTACGAGCAGTACTTC
CASSPPEAPYEQYF
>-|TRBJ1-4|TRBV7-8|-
TGTGCCAGCAGCTTAGATCCAGGTTTTAATGAAAAACTGTTTTTT
CASSLDPGFNEKLFF
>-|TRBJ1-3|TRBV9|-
TGTGCCAGCAGCGAACGCGCGACAGATTCTGGAAACACCATATATTTT
CASSERATDSGNTIYF